One and the same sample provided the 25 T cell receptor beta chains below, sequenced in a study of blood T cell repertoires in COVID-19. TCRdb's copy holds only in-frame clones and misses some; the assay was immunoSEQ multiplex PCR. The sample includes around 250,000 clones, approximately 89% of them seen just once. The sequenced material came from peripheral blood. These receptors were taken from a woman in her 70s with COVID-19, enrolled during active disease.

V is TRBV4-2 and J is TRBJ2-2; 12 bases map to TRBD2. The CDR3 runs to 18 residues. Germline CDR1 is LGHNA and CDR2 is YNFKEQ. The V and J ends lost 0 bases and 3 bases, in that order; junction bases with no gene match: 5. Here the CDR3 reads CASSQEKLAGGYTGELFF. In DNA form, the CDR3 reads TGTGCCAGCAGCCAAGAAAAACTAGCGGGAGGATACACCGGGGAGCTGTTTTTT.

The rearrangement links TRBV28 to TRBJ1-3; a weak D match, TRBD1 (6 bases). Deletions cut 9 bases from V and 0 bases from J, with 9 bases between. The V gene's germline CDR1 is MDHEN and CDR2 SYDVKM. The CDR3 totals 13 residues. The CDR3 DNA is TGTGCCAGTGGACAGATCTCTGGAAACACCATATATTTT. It translates to CASGQISGNTIYF.

As DNA, the CDR3 is TGTGCCAGCAGCGGACAGGGGGTCTACGAGCAGTACTTC. Residues: CASSGQGVYEQYF. This chain connects TRBV2 to TRBJ2-7; 10 nucleotides align to TRBD1. CDR3 length: 13 residues. After removal of 6 bases from V and 3 bases from J, the junction contained 2 bases not matched to a gene. Germline values: CDR1 SNHLY, CDR2 FYNNEI.

A word on this clone: One end of the junction is discordant with germline, which a read error may explain. The chain carries TRBV15 and TRBJ1-5, with D perhaps TRBD1 (5 bases). This CDR3 is 17 amino acids long. CDR1 LNHNV and CDR2 YYDKDF come from the germline V gene (reference sequence). Here the CDR3 DNA reads TGTGTCACCAGCTCTGGGGGGAGTAAGGGGCCTTATCAGCCCCAGCATTTT. It specifies CVTSSGGSKGPYQPQHF. Full variable domain (rest looked up from reference TRBV15 and TRBJ1-5): DAMVIQNPRYQVTQFGKPVTLSCSQTLNHNVMYWYQQKSSQAPKLLFHYYDKDFNNEADTPDNFQSRRPNTSFCFLDIRSPGLGDTAMYLCVTSSGGSKGPYQPQHFGDGTRLSIL.

This chain uses TRBV5-1 with TRBJ1-2; tentative D call: TRBD1 (6 bases). Germline CDR1 and CDR2: SGHRS and YFSETQ. Deletions cut 0 bases from V and 10 bases from J, with 10 bases between. This CDR3 is 12 amino acids long. This chain's CDR3 is CASSLARGHYTF. The CDR3 DNA is TGCGCCAGCAGCTTGGCCAGGGGACACTACACCTTC.

The rearrangement uses TRBV12-5 and TRBJ1-6; 7 nucleotides match TRBD1. Germline CDR1 and CDR2: LGHNT and FRNRAP. The V segment lost 1 base and the J segment 12 bases; nucleotides outside the gene matches: 3. The CDR3 runs 13 residues. The DNA of the CDR3 is TGTGCTAGTGGTTTGGAACAGGGGCAACCCCTCCACTTT. Its translation: CASGLEQGQPLHF.

This rearrangement joins TRBV5-1 to TRBJ1-4; D is unclear. Trimming removed 4 bases from V and 3 bases from J, with 13 bases in between. The CDR3 is made up of 15 amino acids. CDR1 and CDR2 from the germline V gene are SGHRS and YFSETQ. CDR3 sequence (DNA): TGCGCCAGCAGCCGCGGGAGAGGCTCTAATGAAAAACTGTTTTTT. Residues: CASSRGRGSNEKLFF.

This clone has just one count. In DNA, the CDR3 is TGTGCCAGCAGTTTCCGGACAGGGGGTTTCTACGAGCAGTACTTC. It encodes CASSFRTGGFYEQYF. V gene TRBV27 combines with J gene TRBJ2-7, with 10 bases matching TRBD1. Germline V lookup: CDR1 MNHEY, CDR2 SMNVEV (reference sequence). The CDR3 totals 15 residues. Trimming removed 3 bases from V and 3 bases from J; junction bases left unmatched: 5.

The chain carries TRBV30 and TRBJ1-5; 9 nucleotides line up with TRBD1. The junction had 5 bases not matched to a gene; V was cut back by 2 bases and J by 3 bases. Germline CDR1 and CDR2: GTSNPN and SVGIG (reference sequence). The CDR3 is 15 amino acids. The CDR3: CAWSKDRGLNQPQHF. In nucleotides, the CDR3 is TGTGCCTGGAGTAAGGACAGGGGCCTCAATCAGCCCCAGCATTTT.

This chain joins TRBV7-2 and TRBJ2-3, with D possibly TRBD2 on 5 matching bases. Germline V lookup: CDR1 SGHTA, CDR2 FQGNSA. The CDR3 covers 14 residues. V was cut by 1 base and J by 6 bases, with 11 bases left in between. This CDR3 reads CASSLVSGRDTQYF. The DNA for the CDR3 is TGTGCCAGCAGCTTAGTAAGCGGCCGCGATACGCAGTATTTT.

The rearrangement uses TRBV4-1 and TRBJ2-7; 9 nucleotides align to TRBD2. The J segment lost 5 bases and the V segment lost 1 base, leaving 12 bases of the junction unmatched. Germline V gene sequence: CDR1 MGHRA, CDR2 YSYEKL. The CDR3 runs to 17 residues. The CDR3 bases are TGCGCCAGCAGCCAAGTGAAATTGGCGGGAGGGCCCCACGAGCAGTACTTC. This encodes CASSQVKLAGGPHEQYF.

This clone showed up just a few times. V usage is TRBV19 and J usage is TRBJ1-5; no definite D call. Germline V CDR1 and CDR2: LNHDA, SQIVND (reference sequence). Trimming pared 8 bases from V and 0 bases from J, leaving 8 bases between. The length of the CDR3 is 13 residues. Written as DNA, the CDR3 is TGTGCCAGTCTGGGAGGTAGCAATCAGCCCCAGCATTTT. Translated: CASLGGSNQPQHF.

The chain uses TRBV19 and TRBJ2-2, with TRBD1 matching 7 bases. Germline CDR1 reads LNHDA; CDR2 reads SQIVND (reference sequence). V lost 5 bases and J lost 6; bases outside the gene matches: 9. CDR3 length equals 15 residues. This CDR3 reads CASSPRGSNAGELFF. The CDR3 DNA reads as TGTGCCAGTAGTCCCAGGGGGTCTAACGCCGGGGAGCTGTTTTTT.

The chain couples TRBV30 to TRBJ1-5, with D hard to call. Per germline, CDR1 GTSNPN and CDR2 SVGIG (reference sequence). The CDR3 is 13 residues long. The V gene lost 2 bases and the J gene lost 5 bases, with 10 bases spanning the gap. CDR3 loop: CAWSFSGYQPQHF. CDR3 bases: TGTGCCTGGAGTTTCAGTGGTTATCAGCCCCAGCATTTT.

A few counts support this clone. The chain carries TRBV7-2 and TRBJ1-5; D call uncertain. This CDR3 contains 16 residues. The germline CDR1 and CDR2 sequences are SGHTA and FQGNSA. The V end lost 2 bases, the J end lost 7 bases, and 18 bases lay between the germline ends. The CDR3 protein is CASSLWPRAGRQPQHF. The CDR3 DNA reads as TGTGCCAGCAGCTTATGGCCAAGGGCTGGGAGGCAGCCCCAGCATTTT.

The genes are TRBV11-3 and TRBJ1-1; D is possibly TRBD1 (5 bases). The CDR3 sequence is 14 residues long. Germline V lookup: CDR1 SGHNT, CDR2 YENEEA. The V end was cut by 4 bases, the J end by 0 bases, with 9 bases between. CDR3 coding DNA: TGTGCCAGCAGCTCACCGACAGTGAACACTGAAGCTTTCTTT. This encodes CASSSPTVNTEAFF.

This chain joins TRBV10-3 and TRBJ2-1; D is ambiguous. Germline CDR1 and CDR2: ENHRY and SYGVKD. The V gene lost 10 bases and the J gene lost 0 bases, with 25 bases spanning the gap. This CDR3 has 18 residues. CDR3 sequence: CATITIPSAGSSYNEQFF. As DNA, the CDR3 is TGTGCCACCATAACGATACCCAGCGCCGGGTCCTCCTACAATGAGCAGTTCTTC.

This clone was counted between two and nine times. The rearrangement links TRBV4-3 to TRBJ1-2; 8 positions match TRBD1. The CDR3 consists of 15 residues. With V trimmed by 3 bases and J by 8 bases, 11 bases remained unmatched. In germline, CDR1 is LGHNA, CDR2 YSLEER. The CDR3 region has the DNA TGCGCCAGCAGCCAGAATCTGGACAGGGAGGGAGGCTACACCTTC. It translates to CASSQNLDREGGYTF.

This clone has only one observation. The chain joins TRBV7-9 to TRBJ2-7; possibly TRBD1 for D (5 bases). The CDR3 sequence is 14 residues long. Trimming pared 2 bases from V and 2 bases from J, leaving 10 bases between. Germline lookup yields CDR1 SEHNR and CDR2 FQNEAQ (reference sequence). DNA of the CDR3: TGTGCCAGCAGCTTACCTAGGGGCGCCTACGAGCAGTACTTC. This translates into CASSLPRGAYEQYF.

This CDR3 is CASRRLAGVDEQYF. CDR3 nucleotide sequence: TGTGCCAGCAGAAGGCTAGCGGGAGTGGACGAGCAGTACTTC. This rearrangement joins TRBV2 to TRBJ2-7; 10 nucleotides agree with TRBD2. V lost 6 bases to trimming and J lost 5 bases; unmatched junction nucleotides: 7. Germline CDR1 and CDR2: SNHLY and FYNNEI. The CDR3 contains 14 residues.

This clone was seen just once. The rearrangement links TRBV11-1 to TRBJ1-4; perhaps TRBD1 as D (5 bases). The V gene's germline CDR1 is SGHAT and CDR2 FQDESV (reference sequence). V was trimmed by 5 bases and J by 5 bases, leaving 15 bases between them. The CDR3 is made up of 15 amino acids. The CDR3 here is CASSRRGRRNEKLFF. CDR3 DNA: TGTGCCAGCAGCCGGCGGGGACGGCGAAATGAAAAACTGTTTTTT.

This rearrangement joins TRBV27 to TRBJ1-5; 9 bases fit TRBD1. This CDR3 contains 15 residues. V trimming: 6 bases; J trimming: 7 bases; junction bases outside the gene matches: 10. Germline V CDR1 and CDR2: MNHEY, SMNVEV (reference sequence). The CDR3 reads CASSAIQGARQPQHF. The CDR3 DNA sequence: TGTGCCAGCAGCGCTATACAGGGGGCTCGACAGCCCCAGCATTTT.

As regards this clone: Other DNA sequences of this sample code for an identical CDR3. The chain joins TRBV5-1 to TRBJ2-5; D call uncertain. V shed 0 bases and J shed 2 bases, with 5 bases lying between them. CDR3 size: 13 residues. Germline V gene data show CDR1 as SGHRS and CDR2 as YFSETQ. The CDR3 DNA reads TGCGCCAGCAGCTTGGGTGTACAAGAGACCCAGTACTTC. Amino acids: CASSLGVQETQYF.

This clone was recorded a few times. The J gene is TRBJ2-1, the V gene TRBV7-9; D unresolved. The CDR3 sequence is 12 residues long. Trimming removed 7 bases from V and 9 bases from J, with 13 bases in between. From germline, CDR1 is SEHNR and CDR2 FQNEAQ (reference sequence). The CDR3, as DNA: TGTGCCAGCACCCTTCGCGAAACTGAGCAGTTCTTC. It encodes CASTLRETEQFF.

The chain joins TRBV7-6 to TRBJ2-2; 11 bases fit TRBD1. In germline, CDR1 is SGHVS, CDR2 FNYEAQ. The CDR3 is 16 amino acids. J lost 6 bases, V lost 0 bases, and 3 bases had no gene match. The DNA of the CDR3 is TGTGCCAGCAGCTTAGCGAGGGACAGGGGGTCCGGGGAGCTGTTTTTT. The encoded protein is CASSLARDRGSGELFF. The variable domain in full, with the rest retrieved from reference TRBV7-6 and TRBJ2-2, is GAGVSQSPRYKVTKRGQDVALRCDPISGHVSLYWYRQALGQGPEFLTYFNYEAQQDKSGLPNDRFSAERPEGSISTLTIQRTEQRDSAMYRCASSLARDRGSGELFFGEGSRLTVL.